This TCR beta chain was captured in a study of T-cell reconstitution after alpha-beta-depleted transplantation in children. Unique molecular identifiers were built into the TCRbeta library. TCRdb processed the PCR reads anew with MiXCR; each CDR3 protein has one entry. Among 200,000 to 250,000 distinct CDR3 sequences listed, approximately 7% were seen once. This clonotype appeared many times. Its target is not known. V shed 4 bases and J shed 3 bases, with 24 bases lying between them. The germline gives CDR1 SGHKS, CDR2 YYEKEE (reference sequence). The CDR3 extends over 18 amino acids. Overall study findings and caveats: Newly generated T cells supplied most T-cell counts and diversity one year post-transplant. Where alpha-beta T cells came from about two months after transplant was reportedly several hundred expanded graft clones.

Sequenced here: PBMCs, sampled before TCRalphabeta/CD19-depleted stem cell transplant. This clonotype was obtained from a boy aged 2-15 years with acute lymphoblastic leukemia, due to receive a stem cell transplant. The genes are TRBV5-5 and TRBJ2-3; D call uncertain. The CDR3 region is CASSVSPTRGRGTDTQYF. As DNA, the CDR3 is TGTGCCAGCAGCGTCTCCCCGACACGAGGACGTGGGACAGATACGCAGTATTTT.